These 2 T cell receptor beta chains were sequenced from one sample in a study of blood T cell repertoires in COVID-19. Data came from immunoSEQ multiplex PCR; TCRdb stores just in-frame clones and leaves some out. This sample has 260,000 or so clones, with over 75% found just once. The material sequenced was peripheral blood. The receptor source for this set is a man aged 18-30 years with active or convalescent COVID-19.

V and J are TRBV6-2 or TRBV6-3 and TRBJ1-5; 8 positions match TRBD1. Trimming took 4 bases from V and 5 from J; bases not matched to a gene: 10. Germline CDR1 and CDR2: MNHEY and SVGEGT. The length of the CDR3 is 16 residues. Written as DNA, the CDR3 is TGTGCCAGCAGTTCCCCGGACAGGGTAATTCATCAGCCCCAGCATTTT. As protein: CASSSPDRVIHQPQHF.

This clone was detected once. This sequence joins TRBV18 and TRBJ2-7; TRBD1 matches 9 bases. Trimming removed 3 bases from V and 4 bases from J; junction bases left unmatched: 7. CDR3 size: 15 residues. Germline loops: CDR1 KGHSH, CDR2 LQKENI. The CDR3 coding sequence is TGTGCCAGCTCACCCCTCCAGGACAGGGGTTACGAGCAGTACTTC. Protein: CASSPLQDRGYEQYF.